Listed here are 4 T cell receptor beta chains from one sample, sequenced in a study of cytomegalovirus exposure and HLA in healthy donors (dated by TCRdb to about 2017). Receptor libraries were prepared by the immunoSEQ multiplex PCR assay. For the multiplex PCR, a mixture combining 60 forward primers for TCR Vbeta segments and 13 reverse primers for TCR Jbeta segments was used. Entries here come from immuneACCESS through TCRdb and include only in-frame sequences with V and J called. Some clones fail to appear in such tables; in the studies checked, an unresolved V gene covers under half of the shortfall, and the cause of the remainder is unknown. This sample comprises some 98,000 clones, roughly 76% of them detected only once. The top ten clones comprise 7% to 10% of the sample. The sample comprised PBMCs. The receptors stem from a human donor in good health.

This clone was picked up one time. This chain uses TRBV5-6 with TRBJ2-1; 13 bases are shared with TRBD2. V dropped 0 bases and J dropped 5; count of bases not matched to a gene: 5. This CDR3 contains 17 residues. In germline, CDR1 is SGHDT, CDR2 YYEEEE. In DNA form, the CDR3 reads TGTGCCAGCAGCTTGGCGACTAGCGGGAGGTTCGACAATGAGCAGTTCTTC. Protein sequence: CASSLATSGRFDNEQFF.

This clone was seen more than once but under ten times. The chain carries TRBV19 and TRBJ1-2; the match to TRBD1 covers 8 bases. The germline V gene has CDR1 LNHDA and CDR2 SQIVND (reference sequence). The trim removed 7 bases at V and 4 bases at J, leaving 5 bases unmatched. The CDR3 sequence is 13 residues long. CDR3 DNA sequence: TGTGCCAGTAAACTACAGGGGGGCTATGGCTACACCTTC. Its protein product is CASKLQGGYGYTF. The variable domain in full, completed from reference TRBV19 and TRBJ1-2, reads DGGITQSPKYLFRKEGQNVTLSCEQNLNHDAMYWYRQDPGQGLRLIYYSQIVNDFQKGDIAEGYSVSREKKESFPLTVTSAQKNPTAFYLCASKLQGGYGYTFGSGTRLTVV.

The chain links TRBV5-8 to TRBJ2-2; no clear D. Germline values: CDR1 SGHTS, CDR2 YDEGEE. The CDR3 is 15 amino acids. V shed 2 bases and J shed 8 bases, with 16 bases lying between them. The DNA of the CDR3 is TGTGCCAGCAGCTTCCTCATGGTAACACCGGGGGAGCTGTTTTTT. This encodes CASSFLMVTPGELFF.

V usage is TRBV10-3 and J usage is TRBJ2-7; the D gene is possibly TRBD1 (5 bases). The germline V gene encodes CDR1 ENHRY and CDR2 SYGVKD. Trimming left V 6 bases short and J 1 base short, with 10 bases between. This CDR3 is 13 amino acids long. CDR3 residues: CAIRPQGSYEQYF. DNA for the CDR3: TGTGCCATCAGGCCCCAGGGTTCCTACGAGCAGTACTTC.